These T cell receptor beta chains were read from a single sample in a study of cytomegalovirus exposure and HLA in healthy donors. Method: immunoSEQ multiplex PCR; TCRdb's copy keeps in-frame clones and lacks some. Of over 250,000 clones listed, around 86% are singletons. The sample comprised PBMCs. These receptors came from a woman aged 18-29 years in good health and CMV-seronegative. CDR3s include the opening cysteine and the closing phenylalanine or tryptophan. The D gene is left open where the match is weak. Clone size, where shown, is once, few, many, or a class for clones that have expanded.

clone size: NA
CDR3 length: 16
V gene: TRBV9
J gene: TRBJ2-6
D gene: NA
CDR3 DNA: TGTGCCAGCAGCGTGGGCCAGTTCTCTGGGGCCAACGTCCTGACTTTC
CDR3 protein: CASSVGQFSGANVLTF

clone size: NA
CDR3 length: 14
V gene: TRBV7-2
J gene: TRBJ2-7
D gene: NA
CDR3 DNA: TGTGCCAGCAGCCATAGGGGCCAGTCCTACGAGCAGTACTTC
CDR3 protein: CASSHRGQSYEQYF

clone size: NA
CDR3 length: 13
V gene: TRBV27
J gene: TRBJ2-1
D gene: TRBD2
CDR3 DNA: TGTGCCACGTCGACTAGCGGGGGCAATGAGCAGTTCTTC
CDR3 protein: CATSTSGGNEQFF

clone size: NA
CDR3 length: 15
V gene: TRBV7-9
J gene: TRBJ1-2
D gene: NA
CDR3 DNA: TGTGCCAGCAGCCCCCGACAGAAGATGAACTATGGCTACACCTTC
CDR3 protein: CASSPRQKMNYGYTF

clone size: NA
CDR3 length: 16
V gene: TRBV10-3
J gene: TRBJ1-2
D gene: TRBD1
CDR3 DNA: TGTGCCATCACCGGAGGGGGACAGGGCGCTTACTATGGCTACACCTTC
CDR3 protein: CAITGGGQGAYYGYTF

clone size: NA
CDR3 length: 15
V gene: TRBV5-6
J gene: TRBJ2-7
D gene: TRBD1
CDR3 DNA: TGTGCCAGCAGCCAAGGACAGGGGAGAAGGTACGAGCAGTACTTC
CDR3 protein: CASSQGQGRRYEQYF

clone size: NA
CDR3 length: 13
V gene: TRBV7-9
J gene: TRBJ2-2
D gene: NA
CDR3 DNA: TGTGCCAGCAGCCATCGGGGCACCGGGGAGCTGTTTTTT
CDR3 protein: CASSHRGTGELFF

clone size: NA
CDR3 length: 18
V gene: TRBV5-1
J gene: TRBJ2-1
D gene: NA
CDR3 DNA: TGCGCCAGCAGCTTGTGGGGGTCCCGGGACGGGGGCTACAATGAGCAGTTCTTC
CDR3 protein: CASSLWGSRDGGYNEQFF

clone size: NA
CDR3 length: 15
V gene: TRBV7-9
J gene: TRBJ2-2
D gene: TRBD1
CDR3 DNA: TGTGCCAGCAGCTTGGGGGACAGGAACACCGGGGAGCTGTTTTTT
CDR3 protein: CASSLGDRNTGELFF

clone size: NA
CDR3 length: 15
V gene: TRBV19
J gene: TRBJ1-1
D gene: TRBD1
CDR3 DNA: TGTGCCAGTAGTCTCCGACAGGGGGGGAACACTGAAGCTTTCTTT
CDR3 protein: CASSLRQGGNTEAFF

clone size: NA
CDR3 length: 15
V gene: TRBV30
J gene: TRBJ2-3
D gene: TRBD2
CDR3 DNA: TGTGCCACGGCCGGGACTAGAAGTAGGGCAGATACGCAGTATTTT
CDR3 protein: CATAGTRSRADTQYF

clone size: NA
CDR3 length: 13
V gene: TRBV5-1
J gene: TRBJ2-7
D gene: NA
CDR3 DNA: TGCGCCAGCAGCTTGGTTGTACAGGGCGAGCAGTACTTC
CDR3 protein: CASSLVVQGEQYF

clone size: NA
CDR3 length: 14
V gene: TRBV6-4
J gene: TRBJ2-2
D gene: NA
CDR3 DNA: TGTGCCAGCAGCGCCCTAGGGAACACCGGGGAGCTGTTTTTT
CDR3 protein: CASSALGNTGELFF

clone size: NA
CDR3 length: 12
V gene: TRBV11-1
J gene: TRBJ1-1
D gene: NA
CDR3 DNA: TGTGCCAGCAGCCAACTCCGGGCTGAAGCTTTCTTT
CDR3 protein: CASSQLRAEAFF

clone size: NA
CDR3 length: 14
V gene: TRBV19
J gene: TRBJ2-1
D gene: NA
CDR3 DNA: TGTGCCGTATATAGCGGAAACTCCTACAATGAGCAGTTCTTC
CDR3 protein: CAVYSGNSYNEQFF

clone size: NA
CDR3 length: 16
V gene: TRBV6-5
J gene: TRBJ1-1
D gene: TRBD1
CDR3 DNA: TGTGCCAGCAGTTGGGGGATAGGGGGCGCTAACACTGAAGCTTTCTTT
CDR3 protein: CASSWGIGGANTEAFF

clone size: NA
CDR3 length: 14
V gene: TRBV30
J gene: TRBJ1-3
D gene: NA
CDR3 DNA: TGTGCCTGGTACGGCGGCTCCTCTGGAAACACCATATATTTT
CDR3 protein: CAWYGGSSGNTIYF

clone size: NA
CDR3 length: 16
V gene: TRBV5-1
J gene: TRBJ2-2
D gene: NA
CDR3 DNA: TGCGCCAGCAGCTTGCTTTCGGCAGGATTCACCGGGGAGCTGTTTTTT
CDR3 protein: CASSLLSAGFTGELFF

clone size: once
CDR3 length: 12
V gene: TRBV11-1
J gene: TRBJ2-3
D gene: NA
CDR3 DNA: TGTGCCAGCAGCCTCGACTTAGATACGCAGTATTTT
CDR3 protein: CASSLDLDTQYF

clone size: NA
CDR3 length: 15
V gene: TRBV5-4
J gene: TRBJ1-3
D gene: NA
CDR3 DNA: TGTGCCAGCAGCTTGGTCGGGTCTTCTGGAAACACCATATATTTT
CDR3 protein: CASSLVGSSGNTIYF

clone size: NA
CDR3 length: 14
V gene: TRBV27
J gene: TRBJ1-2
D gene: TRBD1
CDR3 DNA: TGTGCCAGCAGCCTCGACAGGGGGCAGTATGGCTACACCTTC
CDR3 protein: CASSLDRGQYGYTF

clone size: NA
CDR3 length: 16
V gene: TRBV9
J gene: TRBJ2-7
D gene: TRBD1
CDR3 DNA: TGTGCCAGCAGCTACGGCGGGGACAGGGGTACCTACGAGCAGTACTTC
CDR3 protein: CASSYGGDRGTYEQYF

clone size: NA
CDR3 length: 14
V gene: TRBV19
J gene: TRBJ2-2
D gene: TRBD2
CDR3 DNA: TGTGCCAGTAGTACCCAGGGAGGGACCGGGGAGCTGTTTTTT
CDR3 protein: CASSTQGGTGELFF

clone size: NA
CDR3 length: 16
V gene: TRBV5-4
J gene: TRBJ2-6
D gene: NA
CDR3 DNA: TGTGCCAGCAGCGACAACCACAGGGCTGGGGCCAACGTCCTGACTTTC
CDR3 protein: CASSDNHRAGANVLTF

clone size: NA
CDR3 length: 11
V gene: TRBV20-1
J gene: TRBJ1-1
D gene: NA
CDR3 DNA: TGCAGTGCTCCGGGAAGTACTGAAGCTTTCTTT
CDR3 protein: CSAPGSTEAFF

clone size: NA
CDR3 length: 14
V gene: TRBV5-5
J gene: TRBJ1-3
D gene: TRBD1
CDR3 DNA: TGTGCCAGCAGCCGACAGGGAGTGGGAAACACCATATATTTT
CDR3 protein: CASSRQGVGNTIYF

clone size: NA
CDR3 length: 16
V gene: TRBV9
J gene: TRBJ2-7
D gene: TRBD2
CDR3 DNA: TGTGCCAGCAGCGTAGCAGGGCAAGCGGGGGGGCCCGAGCAGTACTTC
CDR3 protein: CASSVAGQAGGPEQYF

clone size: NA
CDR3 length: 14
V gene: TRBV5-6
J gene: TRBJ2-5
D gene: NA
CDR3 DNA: TGTGCCAGCAGCTTAGTTTACTCCCAAGAGACCCAGTACTTC
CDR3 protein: CASSLVYSQETQYF

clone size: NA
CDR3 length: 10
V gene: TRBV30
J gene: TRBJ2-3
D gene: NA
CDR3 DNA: TGTGCCTGCGGCACAGATACGCAGTATTTT
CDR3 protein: CACGTDTQYF

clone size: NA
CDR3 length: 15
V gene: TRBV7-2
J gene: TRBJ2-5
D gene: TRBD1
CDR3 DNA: TGTGCCAGCAGCCTCGGGACAGCTCGACCAGAGACCCAGTACTTC
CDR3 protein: CASSLGTARPETQYF

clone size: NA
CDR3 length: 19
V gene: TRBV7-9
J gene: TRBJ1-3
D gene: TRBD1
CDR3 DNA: TGTGCCAGCAGCCTAAAACGGGGGACAGGCCCTATCTCTGGAAACACCATATATTTT
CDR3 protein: CASSLKRGTGPISGNTIYF

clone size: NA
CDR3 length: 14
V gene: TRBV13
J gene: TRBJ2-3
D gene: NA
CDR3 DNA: TGTGCCACCTATAGGCAGGGCCCACCAGATACGCAGTATTTT
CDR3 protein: CATYRQGPPDTQYF

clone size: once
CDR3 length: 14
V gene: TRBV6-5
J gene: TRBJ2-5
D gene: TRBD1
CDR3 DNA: TGTGCCAGCAGACAGGGGGCTGGTCAAGAGACCCAGTACTTC
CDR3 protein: CASRQGAGQETQYF

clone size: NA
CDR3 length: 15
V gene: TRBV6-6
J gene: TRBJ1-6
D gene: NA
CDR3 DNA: TGTGCCAGCAGTTATTCCGGGAACATTAATTCACCCCTCCACTTT
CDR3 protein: CASSYSGNINSPLHF

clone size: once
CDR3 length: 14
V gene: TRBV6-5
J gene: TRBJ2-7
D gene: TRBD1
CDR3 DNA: TGTGCCAGCAGAAAACAGGGGATTGCCTACGAGCAGTACTTC
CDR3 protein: CASRKQGIAYEQYF

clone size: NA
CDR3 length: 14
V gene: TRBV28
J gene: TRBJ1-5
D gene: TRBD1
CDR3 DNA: TGTGCCAGCAGTTCGGGACAGGGGGACCAGCCCCAGCATTTT
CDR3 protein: CASSSGQGDQPQHF

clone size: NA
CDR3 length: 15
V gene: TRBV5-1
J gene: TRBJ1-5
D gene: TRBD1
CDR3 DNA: TGCGCCAGCAGCTTGGGGACAGGGGGCGGACAGCCCCAGCATTTT
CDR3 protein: CASSLGTGGGQPQHF

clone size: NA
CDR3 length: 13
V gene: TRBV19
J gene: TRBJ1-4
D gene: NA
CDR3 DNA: TGTGCCAGTAGTATGGTACAGAATGAAAAACTGTTTTTT
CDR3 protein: CASSMVQNEKLFF

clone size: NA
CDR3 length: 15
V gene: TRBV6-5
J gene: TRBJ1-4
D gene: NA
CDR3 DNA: TGTGCCAGCAGTCAGACAGTAATAGATAATGAAAAACTGTTTTTT
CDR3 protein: CASSQTVIDNEKLFF

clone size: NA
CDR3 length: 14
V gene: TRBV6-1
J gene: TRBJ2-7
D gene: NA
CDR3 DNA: TGTGCCAGCAACAGGGACGGAGGTCTCTACGAGCAGTACTTC
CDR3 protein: CASNRDGGLYEQYF

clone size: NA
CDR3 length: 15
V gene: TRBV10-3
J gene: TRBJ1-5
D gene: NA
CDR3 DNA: TGTGCCATCAGTGAGCCCGGGCTGGGGGGTCAGCCCCAGCATTTT
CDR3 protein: CAISEPGLGGQPQHF

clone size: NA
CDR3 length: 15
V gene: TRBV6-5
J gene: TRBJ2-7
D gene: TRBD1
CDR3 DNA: TGTGCCAGCAGTTACGAGGGGACAGGGGGCAGAGGGCAGTACTTC
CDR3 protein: CASSYEGTGGRGQYF

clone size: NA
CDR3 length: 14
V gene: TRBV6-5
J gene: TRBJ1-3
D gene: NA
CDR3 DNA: TGTGCCAGCAGGCGGAAGGGGACTGGAAACACCATATATTTT
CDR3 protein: CASRRKGTGNTIYF

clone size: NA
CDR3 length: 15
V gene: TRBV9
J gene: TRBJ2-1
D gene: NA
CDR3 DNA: TGTGCCAGCAGCGTAGGAGGGGGGGCCGTTAATGAGCAGTTCTTC
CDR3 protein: CASSVGGGAVNEQFF

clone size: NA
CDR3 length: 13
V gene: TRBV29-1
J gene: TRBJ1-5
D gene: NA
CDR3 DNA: TGCAGCGTCGAATACGGGACAAGTCAGCCCCAGCATTTT
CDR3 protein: CSVEYGTSQPQHF

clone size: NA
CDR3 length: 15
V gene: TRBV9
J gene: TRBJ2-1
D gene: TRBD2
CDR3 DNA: TGTGCCAGCAGCGGAGCGGGAGGGGCCGGCAATGAGCAGTTCTTC
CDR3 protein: CASSGAGGAGNEQFF

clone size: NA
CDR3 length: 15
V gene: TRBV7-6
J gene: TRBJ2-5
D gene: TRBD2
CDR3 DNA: TGTGCCAGCAGCTTCGACCGGGACTATCGGGAGACCCAGTACTTC
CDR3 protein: CASSFDRDYRETQYF

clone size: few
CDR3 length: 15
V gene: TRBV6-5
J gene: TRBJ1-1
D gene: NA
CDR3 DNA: TGTGCCAGCAGTCACTGGACAGAGGGGGACACTGAAGCTTTCTTT
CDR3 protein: CASSHWTEGDTEAFF

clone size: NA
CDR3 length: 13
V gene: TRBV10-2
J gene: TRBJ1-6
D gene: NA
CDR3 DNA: TGCGCCAGCAGGGACATAGATAATTCACCCCTCCACTTT
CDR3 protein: CASRDIDNSPLHF

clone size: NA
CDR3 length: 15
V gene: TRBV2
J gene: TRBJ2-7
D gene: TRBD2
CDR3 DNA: TGTGCCCTCGGAAGCGGGAGGGAACCCTCCTACGAGCAGTACTTC
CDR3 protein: CALGSGREPSYEQYF

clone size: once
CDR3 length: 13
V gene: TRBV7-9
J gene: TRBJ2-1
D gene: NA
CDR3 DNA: TGTGCCAGCAGCTTCTCTAGCGACAATGAGCAGTTCTTC
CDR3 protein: CASSFSSDNEQFF

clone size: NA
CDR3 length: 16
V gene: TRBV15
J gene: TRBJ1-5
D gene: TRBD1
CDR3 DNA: TGTGCCACCAGCAGCCGACAGGGAGGTGCGTGGCAGCCCCAGCATTTT
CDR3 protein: CATSSRQGGAWQPQHF